This T cell receptor beta chain was captured by sequencing in a study of shared T cell receptors in the human thymus. Sequencing used immunoSEQ multiplex PCR; TCRdb keeps in-frame clones, though not all of them. The profile shows about 660,000 clones, roughly 90% of them singletons. In addition, the sample was reused for a study of human thymus T cells. That publication notes: Having surgery to correct congenital heart defects, healthy Finnish infants acted as the donors. Corrective cardiac operations yielded the resected thymus tissue. Thymic repertoires of unrelated individuals were reported in related research to overlap highly.

Sequenced material: thymocytes. The receptor comes from a boy less than two years old with a congenital heart defect.

The DNA of the CDR3 is TGTGCCAGCAGTATTCGACAGGGGCCCCCCTACGAGCAGTACTTC. Protein sequence: CASSIRQGPPYEQYF. The J gene is TRBJ2-7, the V gene TRBV6-1; TRBD1 aligns across 8 bases. CDR3 length: 15 amino acids. Trimming cost V 5 bases and J 2 bases; bases outside gene matches: 8. Germline V gene sequence: CDR1 MNHNS, CDR2 SASEGT.